The clone carrying this T cell receptor beta chain appeared many times. The antigen is not known. The record originates from a study of T-cell reconstitution after alpha-beta-depleted transplantation in children. The V end was cut by 1 base, the J end by 5 bases, with 5 bases between. The CDR3 is 12 amino acids. The germline gives CDR1 SGHRS, CDR2 YFSETQ. Whole-study findings and limits: T-cell counts and diversity at one year following transplant were attributed mainly to newly produced T cells. Where alpha-beta T cells came from about two months after transplant was reportedly several hundred expanded graft clones.

Molecular barcoding with unique molecular identifiers was used for the TCRbeta library. A single record per CDR3 protein comes from TCRdb applying MiXCR to the PCR reads. The table has about 170,000 distinct CDR3 sequences, 8.5% to 14% seen once. The source is a boy between 2 and 15 years old with acute myeloid leukemia, due to receive a stem cell transplant. V gene TRBV5-1 combines with J gene TRBJ2-3; no firm D call. Material: PBMCs, obtained before TCRalphabeta/CD19-depleted stem cell transplant. As DNA, the CDR3 is TGCGCCAGCAGCTTGAATATAGATACGCAGTATTTT. Translation: CASSLNIDTQYF.